This T cell receptor (beta chain) comes out of a study of T cell responses to AZD1222 COVID-19 vaccine. Trimming took off 2 bases at V and 0 bases at J, with 11 bases between the two ends. Germline values: CDR1 SGHDT, CDR2 YYEEEE. The CDR3 loop spans 16 amino acids. This clone was counted a single time. The protocol was immunoSEQ multiplex PCR, while the TCRdb copy is restricted to in-frame clones and leaves out a portion. The sample lists 130,000 or so clones; just under 95% were seen once. The chain is built from TRBV5-6 and TRBJ1-4; the D gene is possibly TRBD1 (5 bases). This material consisted of peripheral blood, taken on day 0 of AZD1222 vaccination. The sequence was collected from an adult in good health. CDR3: CASSFGTRTTNEKLFF. In nucleotides, the CDR3 is TGTGCCAGCAGCTTTGGGACCAGAACAACTAATGAAAAACTGTTTTTT.